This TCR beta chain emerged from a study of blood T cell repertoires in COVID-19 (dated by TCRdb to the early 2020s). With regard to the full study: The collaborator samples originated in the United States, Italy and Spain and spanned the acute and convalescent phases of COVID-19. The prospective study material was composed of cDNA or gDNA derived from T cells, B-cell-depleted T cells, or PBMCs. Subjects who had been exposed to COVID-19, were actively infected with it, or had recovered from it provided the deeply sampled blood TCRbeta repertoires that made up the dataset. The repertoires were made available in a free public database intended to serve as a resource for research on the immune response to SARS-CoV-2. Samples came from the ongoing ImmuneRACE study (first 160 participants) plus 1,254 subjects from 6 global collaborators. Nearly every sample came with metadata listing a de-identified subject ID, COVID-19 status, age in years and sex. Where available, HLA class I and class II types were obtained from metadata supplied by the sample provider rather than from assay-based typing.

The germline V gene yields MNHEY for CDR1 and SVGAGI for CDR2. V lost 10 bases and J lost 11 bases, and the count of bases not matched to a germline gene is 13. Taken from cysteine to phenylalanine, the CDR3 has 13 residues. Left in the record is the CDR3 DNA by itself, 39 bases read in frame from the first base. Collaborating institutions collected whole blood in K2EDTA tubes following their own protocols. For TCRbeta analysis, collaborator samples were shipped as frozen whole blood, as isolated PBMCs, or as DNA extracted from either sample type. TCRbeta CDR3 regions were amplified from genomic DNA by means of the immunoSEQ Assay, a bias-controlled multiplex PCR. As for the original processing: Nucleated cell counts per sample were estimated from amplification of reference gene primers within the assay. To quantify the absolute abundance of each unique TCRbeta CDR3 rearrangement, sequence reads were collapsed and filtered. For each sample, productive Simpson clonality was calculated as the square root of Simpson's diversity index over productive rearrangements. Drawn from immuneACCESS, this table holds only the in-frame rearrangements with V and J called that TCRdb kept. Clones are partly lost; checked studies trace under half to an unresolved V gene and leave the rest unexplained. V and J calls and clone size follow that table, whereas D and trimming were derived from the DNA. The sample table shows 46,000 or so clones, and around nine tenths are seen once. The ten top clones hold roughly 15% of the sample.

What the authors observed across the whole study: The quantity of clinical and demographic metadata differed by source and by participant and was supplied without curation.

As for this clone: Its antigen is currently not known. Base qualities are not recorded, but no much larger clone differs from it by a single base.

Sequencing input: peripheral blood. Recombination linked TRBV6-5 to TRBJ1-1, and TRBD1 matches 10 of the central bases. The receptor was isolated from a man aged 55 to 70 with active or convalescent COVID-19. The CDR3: CATIRTGGFVAFF. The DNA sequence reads TGTGCCACCATCAGGACAGGGGGTTTTGTGGCTTTCTTT.